This T cell receptor beta chain was identified in a study of regulatory T cells in long-lasting Graves disease (dated by TCRdb to the early 2020s). Context from the whole study: Persistent Graves' disease meant more than 5 years of antithyroid drug treatment with TSH receptor autoantibodies that stayed positive. Persistent Graves' disease patients were compared with newly diagnosed Graves' disease patients by peripheral blood TCR sequencing and RNA sequencing. The study was conducted in China and was registered as a clinical trial. A total of about 33 samples underwent TCR sequencing, from about 13 patients with persistent Graves' disease and some 20 patients with newly diagnosed Graves' disease. Antithyroid drugs had been taken for approximately 9.7 years on average by persistent Graves' disease patients in the clinical cohort. Points the paper makes about the study in general: Preferential use of TRBV28, TRBJ1-2 and TRBJ2-5 was observed in persistent disease, whereas TRBV20-1 and TRBJ2-1 were favored in newly diagnosed disease. Sequencing and analysis were restricted to the TCR beta chain. More public clonotypes were shared among persistent patients (fewer than 3,000) than among newly diagnosed patients (over 900). Compared with newly diagnosed patients, patients with persistent Graves' disease had lower TCR Shannon entropy and fewer highly expanded clones, which suggests clonal expansion. As a limitation, the authors acknowledged that the small sample size may reduce accuracy. The study examined only peripheral blood because the primary lesion, thyroid tissue, could not be accessed.

Libraries were built with multiplex PCR. Sequencing was carried out with an Illumina HiSeq 4000. To build TCR beta libraries, CDR3 regions were amplified by Arm-PCR using iRepertoire HTBI primers. Before sequencing, the PCR products went through gel purification. As for how the authors treated the data: Across samples, 60 to 75 TRBV and 13 to 15 TRBJ segments were identified and used for gene usage analysis of CDR3 amino acid clonotypes. Filtered high-quality paired reads were merged into contigs using COPE and FqMerger. BLAST was used to align contigs to IMGT TRBV, TRBD and TRBJ reference genes, and CDR3 was defined according to IMGT. Any clonotype with a frequency above 0.1% was classified as a highly expanded clone. Shannon entropy was used to measure repertoire diversity, and the Gini coefficient was used to measure V-J evenness. Clonotypes shared by more than one individual were considered public. TCRdb passed the public sequencing reads through fastp at Q25 and MiXCR, retaining productive beta sequences. One record per CDR3 amino acid sequence lists the most common genes and DNA. These V and J calls rely on TCRdb rather than the paper's analysis. Present in this sample are more than 650,000 distinct CDR3 sequences, about 32% of which were seen just once. The ten most abundant clones make up 42% of the sample.

Regarding this clonotype: The antigen this receptor binds is unknown. The input lacks base qualities; no much larger clone sits a single base away.

The CDR3 contains 15 residues, cysteine and phenylalanine counted. The kept DNA is CDR3 alone, 45 bases in frame from the first base. CDR1 LNHDA and CDR2 SQIVND are derived from the germline V gene (reference sequence). V and J lose 4 bases and 5 bases, and a span of 17 bases separates them. This specimen's time point label, interpreted: persistent/refractory GD, antithyroid drugs over 5 years with positive TRAb. For both TCR sequencing and RNA sequencing, RNA was extracted from PBMCs using TRIzol. The diagnosis of Graves' disease was made according to American Thyroid Association guidelines. Recruitment of patients was carried out at an endocrinology department in Xi'an, China. Each patient gave approximately 9 milliliters of peripheral blood, collected in an EDTA anticoagulant tube. Ficoll Paque Plus density gradient separation was used to isolate PBMCs, and no further T cell sorting was done. An Agilent 2100 Bioanalyzer and agarose gel were used to check RNA quality, while a NanoDrop 2000 measured RNA concentration.

This TCR was sampled from a female donor with Graves disease. The chain joins TRBV19 to TRBJ2-5; matching of 6 bases hints at TRBD1 as the D gene. The specimen comprised peripheral blood mononuclear cells (PBMCs), sampled when the disease was refractory, from a patient treated with antithyroid drugs. The CDR3: CASSTSARGIETQYF. The nucleotide sequence reads as follows: TGTGCCAGTAGTACTTCAGCAAGGGGGATCGAGACCCAGTACTTC.